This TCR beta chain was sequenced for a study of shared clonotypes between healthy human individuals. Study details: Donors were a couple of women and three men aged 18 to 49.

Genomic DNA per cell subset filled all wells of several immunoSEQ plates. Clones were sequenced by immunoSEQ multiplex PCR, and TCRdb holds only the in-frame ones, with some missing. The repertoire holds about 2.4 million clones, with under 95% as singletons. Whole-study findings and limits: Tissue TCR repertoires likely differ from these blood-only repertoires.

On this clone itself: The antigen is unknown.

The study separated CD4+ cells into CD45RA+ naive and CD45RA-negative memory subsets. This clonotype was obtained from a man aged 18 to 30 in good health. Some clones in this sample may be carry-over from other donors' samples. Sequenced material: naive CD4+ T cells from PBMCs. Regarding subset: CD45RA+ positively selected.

The CDR3 DNA sequence: TGCGCCAGCAGCATTGGGACAGGGGGCGGCGAGCAGTACTTC. This codes for CASSIGTGGGEQYF. The chain couples TRBV5-1 to TRBJ2-7; 12 bases fit TRBD1. The CDR3 extends over 14 amino acids. V was clipped by 4 bases and J by 6 bases; unmatched bases: 5. CDR1 is SGHRS and CDR2 is YFSETQ in the germline V gene.